The sequence of this TCR beta chain was determined in a study of blood T cell repertoires in COVID-19. Study details: The analysed material was cDNA or gDNA that came from T cells, B-cell-depleted T cells, or PBMCs.

Measured with immunoSEQ multiplex PCR; TCRdb has only the in-frame clones, and not every one. In the table there are hundreds of thousands of clones, around 87% of which are singletons. The V gene's germline CDR1 is LGHNA and CDR2 YNFKEQ. The CDR3 consists of 17 residues. The V segment lost 4 bases and the J segment 5 bases; nucleotides outside the gene matches: 12. This receptor was taken from a woman in her late teens or twenties with acute COVID-19. The rearrangement links TRBV4-2 to TRBJ2-2; 8 positions match TRBD2. The sequenced material came from PBMCs or T cells enriched from blood (not recorded which). CDR3 protein: CASSRQISGAGTGELFF. CDR3 nucleotides: TGTGCCAGCAGCCGCCAAATTAGCGGGGCGGGAACCGGGGAGCTGTTTTTT.